Presented here are 2 T cell receptor beta chains from one specimen sequenced in a study of blood T cell repertoires in COVID-19. This table comes from immunoSEQ multiplex PCR, and its TCRdb copy is limited to in-frame clones, with some not included. The top ten hold 1.9% of the sample, which has about 220,000 clones, roughly 87% seen once. Sequenced material: peripheral blood. The receptors were sampled from a man aged 40-49 years with active or convalescent COVID-19.

For the CDR3, the DNA is TGTGCCAGCAGAGGACAGGGAGGATATCAGCCCCAGCATTTT. It translates to CASRGQGGYQPQHF. The chain links TRBV27 to TRBJ1-5; TRBD1 matches at 8 bases. The CDR3 contains 14 residues. CDR1 is MNHEY, CDR2 SMNVEV, per germline (reference sequence). The junction had 6 bases not matched to a gene; V was cut back by 6 bases and J by 5 bases.

The chain links TRBV27 to TRBJ1-2, with D possibly matching TRBD1 (6 bases). CDR3 length equals 13 residues. Germline CDR1 and CDR2: MNHEY and SMNVEV (reference sequence). With 4 bases removed from V and 8 bases from J, the gap between germline ends came to 14 bases. The CDR3 region has the DNA TGTGCCAGCAGTTCGCAGGGGCGCAGCGGCTACACCTTC. It codes for CASSSQGRSGYTF.